These T cell receptor beta chains were read from a single sample in a study of T cells in Graves' hyperthyroidism and ophthalmopathy. TCRdb redid the calling of the multiplex PCR reads with MiXCR, one entry per CDR3 protein. The table records 250,000 to 350,000 distinct CDR3 sequences, over 20% of them present only once. The sample was blood. These receptors were collected from a man aged 25-45 years with Graves' ophthalmopathy. The CDR3 runs from the conserved cysteine through the conserved F or W. A D gene is named only where the DNA matches it firmly. Where a row states a size, it is once, few, many or the class of an expanded clone; other rows omit it.

clone_size j_call d_call v_call cdr3_aa cdr3_nt
. TRBJ2-3 TRBD2 TRBV18 CASSPKREGPDTQYF TGTGCCAGCTCACCAAAACGGGAGGGCCCAGATACGCAGTATTTT
many TRBJ2-2 . TRBV28 CASSFSTGNTGELFF TGTGCCAGCAGTTTCTCAACAGGGAACACCGGGGAGCTGTTTTTT
. TRBJ2-4 . TRBV28 CASRGTVAKNIQYF TGTGCCAGCAGGGGCACAGTAGCCAAAAACATTCAGTACTTC
many TRBJ2-5 . TRBV2 CASTRDQETQYF TGTGCCAGCACTCGAGACCAAGAGACCCAGTACTTC
. TRBJ2-2 TRBD1 TRBV6-5 CASSYSSGQSTGELFF TGTGCCAGCAGTTACTCTTCGGGACAGAGCACCGGGGAGCTGTTTTTT
few TRBJ2-6 . TRBV2 CASSDQLGTSGANVLTF TGTGCCAGCAGTGATCAATTGGGGACGTCTGGGGCCAACGTCCTGACTTTC
few TRBJ1-2 . TRBV6-1 CATGRLNYGYTF TGTGCCACTGGACGACTCAACTATGGCTACACCTTC
many TRBJ2-1 . TRBV11-2 CASSRAEGIRYNEQFF TGTGCCAGCAGCCGAGCGGAGGGCATACGTTACAATGAGCAGTTCTTC
. TRBJ1-2 TRBD1 TRBV11-2 CASSRPGQVPSNYGYTF TGTGCCAGCAGCCGTCCGGGACAGGTACCCTCTAACTATGGCTACACCTTC
. TRBJ1-2 . TRBV5-1 CASSQETGQIYGHTF TGCGCCAGCAGCCAAGAGACGGGACAAATCTATGGCCACACCTTC
many TRBJ2-1 . TRBV30 CAWSPSLSSYNEQFF TGTGCCTGGAGTCCCAGCCTTAGCTCCTACAATGAGCAGTTCTTC
. TRBJ2-1 TRBD2 TRBV12-5 CASGLEPAGAYNEQFF TGTGCTAGTGGTTTAGAACCAGCGGGAGCCTACAATGAGCAGTTCTTC
many TRBJ2-1 . TRBV7-2 CASSLVRGNEQFF TGTGCCAGCAGCTTAGTACGGGGGAATGAGCAGTTCTTC
. TRBJ1-5 . TRBV28 CASSQGTQPQHF TGTGCCAGCAGCCAAGGGACTCAGCCCCAGCATTTT
few TRBJ2-2 . TRBV30 CAWRRAGEVGELFF TGTGCCTGGAGGAGGGCAGGGGAAGTCGGGGAGCTGTTTTTT
. TRBJ2-7 TRBD2 TRBV5-1 CASRLTTSGAVSYEQYF TGCGCCAGCAGACTTACGACTAGCGGGGCGGTTTCCTACGAGCAGTACTTC
. TRBJ2-5 . TRBV18 CASSLGQGGGETQYF TGTGCCAGCTCACTTGGACAGGGAGGGGGAGAGACCCAGTACTTC
. TRBJ2-5 . TRBV7-9 CASRAIPTQETQYF TGTGCCAGCAGGGCGATCCCAACACAAGAGACCCAGTACTTC
few TRBJ2-7 . TRBV12-3/TRBV12-4 CASSFQGSEEYF TGTGCCAGCAGTTTTCAGGGGAGTGAGGAGTACTTC
many TRBJ2-7 TRBD2 TRBV20-1 CSARASGATSGSSGYEQYF TGCAGTGCTAGAGCAAGTGGCGCAACTAGCGGGAGTTCGGGCTACGAGCAGTACTTC
many TRBJ2-1 . TRBV3-1 CASSQDRFGTYNEQFF TGTGCCAGCAGCCAAGATCGGTTCGGGACTTACAATGAGCAGTTCTTC
. TRBJ1-1 . TRBV20-1 CSAKFPGLNTEAFF TGCAGTGCTAAGTTCCCGGGACTGAACACTGAAGCTTTCTTT
. TRBJ2-4 . TRBV7-9 CASSVSDAKNVQYF TGTGCCAGCAGCGTGAGCGACGCCAAAAACGTTCAGTACTTC
. TRBJ2-7 TRBD1 TRBV5-6 CASSLEAEGQEDYEQYF TGTGCCAGCAGCTTGGAAGCAGAGGGACAGGAAGATTACGAGCAGTACTTC
. TRBJ1-1 . TRBV6-1 CASNPRLPNTEAFF TGTGCCAGCAACCCACGGCTCCCGAACACTGAAGCTTTCTTT
. TRBJ1-2 TRBD1 TRBV6-1 CASSPRTGGGGYTF TGTGCCAGCAGTCCGCGGACAGGCGGTGGTGGCTACACCTTC
. TRBJ2-2 . TRBV7-6 CASSWTVAAGELFF TGTGCCAGCAGCTGGACAGTTGCGGCCGGGGAGCTGTTTTTT
few TRBJ2-2 TRBD2 TRBV7-3 CASSPAGGNTGELFF TGTGCCAGCAGCCCAGCGGGAGGGAACACCGGGGAGCTGTTTTTT
few TRBJ2-3 . TRBV11-1 CASSPSPDTQYF TGTGCCAGCAGCCCCTCCCCAGATACGCAGTATTTT
few TRBJ1-1 TRBD1 TRBV6-1 CASNKQGADTEAFF TGTGCCAGCAACAAACAGGGGGCTGACACTGAAGCTTTCTTT
few TRBJ2-5 . TRBV14 CASSQKWETQYF TGTGCCAGCAGCCAAAAGTGGGAGACCCAGTACTTC
. TRBJ2-5 . TRBV12-3/TRBV12-4 CASSPLLSVQETQYF TGTGCCAGCAGTCCCCTCTTGAGCGTTCAAGAGACCCAGTACTTC
. TRBJ1-3 TRBD1 TRBV28 CASRLAGQGGNTIYF TGTGCCAGCAGACTGGCGGGACAGGGAGGAAACACCATATATTTT
many TRBJ1-3 . TRBV18 CASSPDPGNTIYF TGTGCCAGCTCACCAGATCCTGGAAACACCATATATTTT
few TRBJ2-7 . TRBV7-9 CASTRGPGEQYF TGTGCCAGCACCCGGGGTCCGGGGGAGCAGTACTTC
few TRBJ1-5 . TRBV14 CASSQKNQPQHF TGTGCCAGCAGCCAGAAAAATCAGCCCCAGCATTTT
few TRBJ2-2 TRBD2 TRBV4-2 CASSQDGRYTGELFF TGTGCCAGCAGCCAAGACGGGAGGTACACCGGGGAGCTGTTTTTT
. TRBJ1-5 . TRBV6-5 CASSYDGTVSNQPQHF TGTGCCAGCAGTTACGACGGGACGGTTAGCAATCAGCCCCAGCATTTT
. TRBJ2-4 . TRBV5-6 CASSHGGLAKNTQYF TGTGCCAGCAGCCATGGCGGGCTAGCCAAAAACACTCAGTACTTC
many TRBJ2-7 . TRBV28 CASSSPRDPNYEQYF TGTGCCAGCAGTTCTCCCCGGGACCCTAACTACGAGCAGTACTTC
. TRBJ2-3 TRBD2 TRBV20-1 CSATLIGLAGSTDTQYF TGCAGTGCTACCCTAATCGGACTAGCGGGGAGCACAGATACGCAGTATTTT
many TRBJ2-2 . TRBV20-1 CSASRGTGELFF TGCAGTGCTAGTAGGGGAACCGGGGAGCTGTTTTTT
few TRBJ1-3 . TRBV20-1 CSAREGRGSGNTIYF TGCAGTGCTAGAGAAGGGAGAGGCTCTGGAAACACCATATATTTT
many TRBJ2-5 . TRBV12-3/TRBV12-4 CASTLGSSETQYF TGTGCCAGCACCCTCGGGAGTAGTGAGACCCAGTACTTC
many TRBJ2-1 TRBD2 TRBV2 CASSAGTSANNEQFF TGTGCCAGCAGTGCCGGGACTAGCGCTAACAATGAGCAGTTCTTC
few TRBJ2-2 . TRBV18 CASSPISTATKNTGELFF TGTGCCAGCTCACCCATCTCGACAGCAACTAAGAACACCGGGGAGCTGTTTTTT
many TRBJ2-7 . TRBV11-2 CASSLELYEQYF TGTGCCAGCAGCTTAGAGCTCTACGAGCAGTACTTC
few TRBJ1-5 . TRBV27 CASGHIREPQHF TGTGCCAGCGGACACATAAGGGAGCCCCAGCATTTT
. TRBJ2-1 . TRBV12-3/TRBV12-4 CASRKTRLATNEQFF TGTGCCAGCAGGAAAACTAGACTCGCCACCAATGAGCAGTTCTTC
many TRBJ1-1 . TRBV5-1 CASSPGRWDTEAFF TGCGCCAGCAGTCCCGGGCGGTGGGACACTGAAGCTTTCTTT
many TRBJ2-7 . TRBV30 CAWSRNYEQYF TGTGCCTGGAGCCGCAACTACGAGCAGTACTTC